This TCR beta chain originates from a study of T-cell memory formation after mild COVID-19. A single record per CDR3 protein comes from TCRdb applying MiXCR to the 5' RACE reads. The top ten clones hold about an eighth of a sample with about 470,000 distinct CDR3 sequences, about 23% of them seen once. The CDR3 is made up of 12 amino acids. The germline V and J ends were trimmed by 6 bases and 10 bases, with 13 bases remaining between them. The receptor's source is an adult woman who had mild COVID-19 (a few samples of this study predate the infection). Cell type and time point are not known. Sequencing was done on a sample of PBMCs or a T cell subset sorted from them (not recorded which). The chain has TRBV12-3 or TRBV12-4 and TRBJ2-1; D gene uncertain. The CDR3 DNA sequence: TGTGCCAGCAGATTTACAATCGGCGAGCAGTTCTTC. Amino acids: CASRFTIGEQFF.